This record covers a single TCR beta chain. Clones were sequenced by immunoSEQ multiplex PCR, and TCRdb holds only the in-frame ones, with some missing. The sample contains around 330,000 clones, 60% to 80% of which appear only once. The data belong to a study of cytotoxic CD8 clonotypes in ibrutinib-treated CLL. For the study at large: Partial responders around 24, complete 2; roughly 12 progressed and some 15 stayed in remission by median roughly 68 months.

CDR3 length: 15 residues. Trimming stripped 2 bases from V and 6 bases from J, with 14 bases between. Germline values: CDR1 SGHAT, CDR2 FQNNGV. The source was PBMCs, collected after 36 months of ibrutinib treatment. The receptor's source is a human donor with chronic lymphocytic leukemia. The rearrangement joins TRBV11-2 to TRBJ2-1; no definite D call. CDR3 sequence reads: CASSLSVRYRNEQFF. The CDR3 nucleotides are TGTGCCAGCAGCTTATCGGTTCGGTATCGCAATGAGCAGTTCTTC.